This T cell receptor (beta chain) is drawn from a study of metastatic and nonmetastatic thyroid tumors. Study-level information: Comparison of repertoires was carried out across blood and tumor or nodule tissue from malignant and benign thyroid patients.

No treatment of any kind had been given to any patient before thyroid surgery. Authors' methods: The study's classifier, a distant-metastasis tool for papillary thyroid cancer, was built using CDR3 differences across clinicopathological groups. TCRdb called clones again from the PCR reads with MiXCR. What appears here as the V and J calls and clone size reflects TCRdb's work, not the paper's. The data contain about 47,000 clones, roughly a quarter of them seen just once; the ten biggest clones take up approximately 3.5%. The CDR3 contains 12 residues. V gave up 4 bases and J gave up 5 bases, with 5 bases separating them. Germline V gene lookup returns CDR1 KGHSH and CDR2 LQKENI. As concerns this clone: At the DNA level, this CDR3 is encoded by other sequences in the same sample as well.

This clonotype was sampled from a male donor with papillary thyroid cancer or a benign thyroid nodule (not recorded which). Some clones in this sample may be carry-over from other donors' samples. This sequence joins TRBV18 and TRBJ2-2, with TRBD1 as a possible D gene (5 bases). The sequenced material came from blood. The CDR3: CASSQGTGELFF. CDR3 in DNA: TGTGCCAGCTCACAGGGGACCGGGGAGCTGTTTTTT.